This T cell receptor (beta chain) was captured in a study of T cell responses to AZD1222 COVID-19 vaccine. As for the study in general: Samples with a second dose at about 4 or about 12 weeks were pooled together.

Libraries were prepared by immunoSEQ multiplex PCR; TCRdb keeps only in-frame clonotypes and omits some of them. The sample holds some 130,000 clones, approximately 83% seen once. As concerns this clone: Its antigen is not known.

General study results and limits: Clonal diversity was possibly underestimated; the donors were predominantly white British and more often female. Across spike, vaccine-associated CD4 TCRs were found, dominant at 160-218 and 743-854. It was only a handful of AZD1222 recipients who were seropositive at baseline.

The sample consisted of peripheral blood, taken on day 0 of AZD1222 vaccination. This TCR came from an adult in good health.

This chain's CDR3 is CASSQDMGFSYEQYF. The DNA of the CDR3 is TGTGCCAGCAGCCAAGATATGGGCTTCTCCTACGAGCAGTACTTC. V is TRBV3-1 (or the pseudogene TRBV3-2) and J is TRBJ2-7; no clear D. V gave up 0 bases and J gave up 0 bases, with 9 bases separating them. Germline V gene sequence: CDR1 LGHDT, CDR2 YNNKEL (reference sequence). This CDR3 spans 15 amino acids.